This is a list of T cell receptor beta chains from one sample in a study of identifying expanded T cells in peripheral blood. Sequencing used immunoSEQ multiplex PCR; TCRdb keeps in-frame clones, though not all of them. Seen here are around 95,000 clones, over 75% observed once, and the top ten hold just over 5.5%. Source material: blood. All receptors derive from a person aged 18-70 years in good health. The CDR3 runs from the conserved cysteine through the conserved F or W. The D gene is left open where the match is weak. Size is omitted from some rows. Given values are once, few, many or a class for expanded clones.

>TRBJ2-5|.|.|TRBV7-9|15
CASSPDRISGETQYF
TGTGCCAGCAGCCCTGACAGGATTAGTGGGGAGACCCAGTACTTC
>TRBJ1-1|.|.|TRBV30|11
CAHRLITEAFF
TGTGCCCACAGATTAATCACTGAAGCTTTCTTT
>TRBJ2-5|.|TRBD1|TRBV18|14
CASSRGQKQETQYF
TGTGCCAGCTCACGGGGACAGAAACAAGAGACCCAGTACTTC
>TRBJ2-1|.|TRBD2|TRBV7-6|15
CASSSSSGRYNEQFF
TGTGCCAGCAGCTCATCTAGCGGGAGGTACAATGAGCAGTTCTTC
>TRBJ1-1|.|.|TRBV7-3|17
CASSPPPGWKLNTEAFF
TGTGCCAGCAGCCCCCCTCCCGGGTGGAAATTGAACACTGAAGCTTTCTTT
>TRBJ1-2|.|TRBD1|TRBV7-8|13
CASSSDRDYGYTF
TGTGCCAGCAGCTCGGACAGGGACTATGGCTACACCTTC
>TRBJ2-1|.|TRBD1|TRBV7-3|15
CASSSRQGVHDEQFF
TGTGCCAGCAGCTCCAGACAGGGGGTTCACGATGAGCAGTTCTTC
>TRBJ1-5|.|.|TRBV11-2|15
CASSERGYSNQPQHF
TGTGCCAGCAGCGAGAGGGGTTATAGCAATCAGCCCCAGCATTTT
>TRBJ2-2|once|.|TRBV7-2|12
CASSFGTGELFF
TGTGCCAGCAGCTTTGGCACCGGGGAGCTGTTTTTT
>TRBJ2-7|.|.|TRBV10-3|15
CAIRTGQNPLYEQYF
TGTGCTATCAGAACAGGACAGAATCCACTCTACGAGCAGTACTTC
>TRBJ2-3|.|TRBD2|TRBV7-9|15
CASSLWREGPDTQYF
TGTGCCAGCAGCTTATGGCGGGAGGGGCCAGATACGCAGTATTTT
>TRBJ1-3|.|.|TRBV7-2|15
CASSFGGAGENTIYF
TGTGCCAGCAGCTTCGGCGGGGCAGGTGAAAACACCATATATTTT
>TRBJ1-2|.|TRBD1|TRBV2|14
CASSEVQGAGGYTF
TGTGCCAGCAGTGAAGTACAGGGGGCGGGCGGCTACACCTTC
>TRBJ2-7|.|TRBD2|TRBV7-8|18
CASSYRALAGAGFYEQYF
TGTGCCAGCAGCTATAGGGCGCTAGCGGGGGCCGGATTCTACGAGCAGTACTTC
>TRBJ1-3|few|.|TRBV2|14
CASSPTGAGNTIYF
TGTGCCAGCAGCCCAACGGGGGCTGGAAACACCATATATTTT
>TRBJ2-1|.|.|TRBV5-5|15
CASTFDSGTYNEQFF
TGTGCCAGCACCTTCGATAGCGGAACCTACAATGAGCAGTTCTTC
>TRBJ2-7|.|TRBD1|TRBV5-1|14
CASHLTGDTYEQYF
TGCGCCAGCCATTTGACAGGGGACACCTACGAGCAGTACTTC
>TRBJ2-7|.|TRBD1|TRBV19|14
CASSNRGYSYEQYF
TGTGCCAGTAGTAACAGGGGATACTCCTACGAGCAGTACTTC
>TRBJ1-5|once|.|TRBV5-1|15
CASSLNTGSNQPQHF
TGCGCCAGCAGCTTAAATACGGGTAGCAATCAGCCCCAGCATTTT
>TRBJ2-7|.|TRBD1|TRBV10-2|12
CASQGDSYEQYF
TGCGCCAGCCAGGGGGACTCCTACGAGCAGTACTTC
>TRBJ2-5|.|TRBD2|TRBV7-2|18
CASSSGLGRAGSLETQYF
TGTGCCAGCAGCTCAGGTTTGGGAAGAGCGGGGAGTCTGGAGACCCAGTACTTC
>TRBJ2-5|.|TRBD1|TRBV6-6|12
CASRAGTEAQYF
TGTGCCAGCAGGGCCGGGACAGAGGCCCAGTACTTC
>TRBJ2-1|.|.|TRBV6-5|15
CASSYAGSTYNEQFF
TGTGCCAGCAGTTACGCAGGGAGCACCTACAATGAGCAGTTCTTC
>TRBJ1-4|.|.|TRBV5-6|14
CASSLGTLNEKLFF
TGTGCCAGCAGCTTGGGGACACTTAATGAAAAACTGTTTTTT
>TRBJ1-2|once|TRBD1|TRBV30|14
CAWSSGQGAGGYTF
TGTGCCTGGAGTTCGGGACAGGGGGCGGGTGGCTACACCTTC
>TRBJ1-2|.|.|TRBV9|14
CASSPLGQGYGYTF
TGTGCCAGCAGCCCCCTGGGGCAGGGCTATGGCTACACCTTC
>TRBJ2-6|.|.|TRBV7-3|15
CASSTQGSGANVLTF
TGTGCCAGCAGCACCCAGGGGTCAGGGGCCAACGTCCTGACTTTC
>TRBJ1-2|.|.|TRBV19|14
CASSIEGQNYGYTF
TGTGCCAGTAGTATAGAGGGACAAAACTATGGCTACACCTTC
>TRBJ2-2|once|.|TRBV5-1|15
CASSPDGFNTGELFF
TGCGCCAGCTCGCCGGACGGTTTTAACACCGGGGAGCTGTTTTTT
>TRBJ2-6|.|.|TRBV5-1|16
CASSLDWAQGSNVLTF
TGCGCCAGCAGTTTGGATTGGGCCCAGGGGTCCAACGTCCTGACTTTC